A selection of T cell receptor beta chains follows, all from one sample in a study of blood T cell repertoires in COVID-19. Generated by immunoSEQ multiplex PCR, the TCRdb table keeps only in-frame clones and is missing some. The table has a few hundred thousand clones, around 87% seen once. The sample taken for sequencing was peripheral blood. The receptors come from a woman aged 45-65 years who had recovered from COVID-19. The CDR3 runs from the conserved cysteine through the conserved F or W. Fields, in order: V gene, D gene, CDR3 protein. A D gene is named only where the DNA matches it firmly.

v_call: TRBV14
d_call: NA
cdr3_aa: CASSQASRGDTGELFF

v_call: TRBV19
d_call: TRBD2
cdr3_aa: CASREGGTINEQFF

v_call: TRBV27
d_call: NA
cdr3_aa: CASSFPGQTVNEQFF

v_call: TRBV19
d_call: NA
cdr3_aa: CASMRDPWSYEQYF

v_call: TRBV2
d_call: NA
cdr3_aa: CASSALMRYEQYF

v_call: TRBV28
d_call: TRBD2
cdr3_aa: CASNGGSPYEQYF

v_call: TRBV15
d_call: NA
cdr3_aa: CATSGGTGILNQPQHF

v_call: TRBV21-1
d_call: NA
cdr3_aa: CASSKAPRDRGSDSYGYTF

v_call: TRBV28
d_call: TRBD1
cdr3_aa: CASSSDRVDQPQHF

v_call: TRBV27
d_call: TRBD2
cdr3_aa: CASRTSGNTGELFF

v_call: TRBV7-2
d_call: TRBD1
cdr3_aa: CASSPRTGRLNYGYTF

v_call: TRBV11-2
d_call: NA
cdr3_aa: CASSLDLGNNEQFF

v_call: TRBV4-2
d_call: TRBD1
cdr3_aa: CASSQVTTGGFGNTIYF

v_call: TRBV27
d_call: NA
cdr3_aa: CASSKGEVGPQHF

v_call: TRBV19
d_call: NA
cdr3_aa: CASSIAVNTEAFF

v_call: TRBV4-2
d_call: NA
cdr3_aa: CASSPTLDPGELFF

v_call: TRBV28
d_call: NA
cdr3_aa: CASSQLGNTIYF

v_call: TRBV19
d_call: TRBD1
cdr3_aa: CASSLRQGMTIQYF

v_call: TRBV19
d_call: NA
cdr3_aa: CASSTGLNSNEQFF

v_call: TRBV28
d_call: TRBD1
cdr3_aa: CASIDRANTEAFF

v_call: TRBV11-2
d_call: NA
cdr3_aa: CASSPRRGVQETQYF

v_call: TRBV12-3/TRBV12-4
d_call: NA
cdr3_aa: CASRGGARETQYF

v_call: TRBV7-2
d_call: NA
cdr3_aa: CASRAVLPGGANVLTF

v_call: TRBV19
d_call: TRBD1
cdr3_aa: CASSIGVIRGRAQPQHF

v_call: TRBV7-9
d_call: TRBD1
cdr3_aa: CASSFGGTGGGSPLHF

v_call: TRBV6-5
d_call: NA
cdr3_aa: CASRTRRAGNTIYF

v_call: TRBV5-8
d_call: NA
cdr3_aa: CASITGTNLLITEQFF